This TCR beta chain was identified in a study of blood T cell repertoires in COVID-19. Generated by immunoSEQ multiplex PCR, the TCRdb table keeps only in-frame clones and is missing some. Among some 68,000 clones listed, less than 95% were seen once. V lost 3 bases, J lost 1 base, and 8 bases stayed unmatched. Germline V gene sequence: CDR1 DFQATT, CDR2 SNEGSKA (reference sequence). The CDR3 runs 15 residues. The specimen sequenced was peripheral blood. The chain combines TRBV20-1 with TRBJ2-7; 8 bases are shared with TRBD2. The source of this sequence is a man aged 50-60 years with COVID-19, enrolled during active disease. CDR3 nucleotide sequence: TGCAGTGCTAGTGGGGCGGGAGGCAAGTCCTACGAGCAGTACTTC. Amino acid sequence: CSASGAGGKSYEQYF.